This entry is about one TCR beta chain. This specimen comes from a study of blood T cell repertoires in COVID-19. Study-wide background: Spain, Italy and the United States supplied samples that represented acute and convalescent COVID-19.

This CDR3 has 15 amino acids. Germline lookup yields CDR1 MGHDK and CDR2 SYGVNS. V lost 2 bases and J lost 7, with 18 bases in between. Under the authors' procedure: Amplification with reference gene primers provided the estimates of nucleated cell counts. TCRdb's table, derived via immunoSEQ multiplex PCR, lists solely in-frame clones and lacks some. The V and J calls and clone size were taken over from that table, and D and trimming were inferred from the DNA. The table records about 240,000 clones, roughly 86% of them present only once. V and J are TRBV25-1 and TRBJ2-7, with D possibly TRBD2 on 6 matching bases. The sample taken for sequencing was peripheral blood. This TCR was recovered from a man aged 50-60 years with acute or convalescent COVID-19. The DNA of the CDR3 is TGTGCCAGCAGTGAAGTCCCCTACCGGGACTTTGAGCAGTACTTC. Its protein is CASSEVPYRDFEQYF.